This entry concerns a single T cell receptor beta chain. Germline loops: CDR1 LNHDA, CDR2 SQIVND (reference sequence). The ends lost 9 bases at V and 4 bases at J; junction bases unmatched: 4. The CDR3 has 13 residues. This sample stems from a study of blood T cell repertoires in COVID-19. For the study at large: Samples taken during acute and convalescent COVID-19 were collected in the United States, Italy and Spain.

The study drew participants aged roughly 18 to 95 years from approximately 25 US areas. Allocation to cohorts depended on clinical history reported by the participants. Authors' analysis steps: Amplification of reference gene primers was used by the study to estimate nucleated cell counts. Only in-frame clones appear in the TCRdb table, and some are missing; sequencing was by immunoSEQ multiplex PCR. V and J calls and clone size follow that table, whereas D and trimming were derived from the DNA. The repertoire holds 490,000 or so clones, 80% to 90% seen once, with roughly 8% in the top ten. The TCR sequence derives from a woman aged 55 to 70 who had recovered from COVID-19. The chain is built from TRBV19 and TRBJ2-2; 8 bases align to TRBD1. The source material was PBMCs or T cells enriched from blood (not recorded which). CDR3 loop: CASTGGGTGELFF. CDR3 coding DNA: TGTGCCAGCACAGGGGGAGGCACCGGGGAGCTGTTTTTT.